Each of the 24 T cell receptor gamma chains below was sequenced from the same sample in a study of gamma delta lymphoproliferative disorders and STAT genes. Sequencing used genomic DNA taken from PBMCs of patients and controls. TCRdb called clones anew from the multiplex PCR reads with CATT. The table shows about 4,100 gamma-chain clones, with 7% occurring only once. The specimen was blood. The receptors come from a human donor in good health.

This clone has at least ten counts. The chain couples TRGV4 to TRGJ1 or TRGJ2. The J gene, not given by TCRdb, was assigned here from a germline match of the nucleotide sequence. Germline CDR1 is EGSTGY and CDR2 is YDSYTSSV. With V trimmed by 2 bases and J by 1 base, 5 bases remained unmatched. This CDR3 is 14 amino acids long. The CDR3 coding sequence is TGTGCCACCTGGGATGTATATAATTATTATAAGAAACTCTTT. Translating it yields CATWDVYNYYKKLF.

Sample share makes this clone medium-sized. The chain has TRGV10 and TRGJP1. Matching the DNA to germline supplied the J gene, which TCRdb does not give. TRGV10 is flagged as an ORF with uncertain function. This CDR3 has 16 residues. Trimming removed 8 bases from V and 4 bases from J; junction bases left unmatched: 14. CDR3 loop: CAAWDYVGGTGWFKIF. Written as DNA, the CDR3 is TGTGCTGCGTGGGATTATGTTGGGGGCACTGGTTGGTTCAAGATATTT.

By share, this clone counts as medium-sized. The chain links TRGV10 to TRGJP1. No J gene was available from TCRdb, and it was assigned here by a germline match of the DNA. TRGV10 is classed as an ORF, of uncertain function. CDR3 size: 12 residues. The V gene end was trimmed by 11 bases and the J gene end by 8 bases; junction bases not matched to a gene: 9. Written as DNA, the CDR3 is TGTGCTGCGGGGGAACTGGGTTGGTTCAAGATATTT. It specifies CAAGELGWFKIF.

By share, this clone ranks as medium-sized. The chain links TRGV2 to TRGJP2. Here the J gene was assigned by germline matching of the DNA, as TCRdb has none. The CDR3 covers 16 residues. V shed 0 bases and J 2 bases; nucleotides not matched to a gene: 6. Germline assignment: CDR1 EGSNGY and CDR2 YDSYNSKV. The CDR3 nucleotides are TGTGCCACCTGGGACGGGCCGGGGAGTAGTGATTGGATCAAGACGTTT. Its protein is CATWDGPGSSDWIKTF.

By sample fraction, this clone is medium-sized. The same CDR3 arises from other DNA sequences in this sample as well. The chain is built from TRGV2 and TRGJ1 or TRGJ2. TCRdb does not report a J gene; here it was assigned by matching the DNA to germline references. From germline, CDR1 is EGSNGY and CDR2 YDSYNSKV. CDR3 length equals 12 residues. The V segment lost 0 bases and the J segment 7 bases; nucleotides outside the gene matches: 3. The CDR3 DNA follows: TGTGCCACCTGGGACGGGCGATATAAGAAACTCTTT. Protein sequence: CATWDGRYKKLF.

The chain joins TRGV11 to TRGJP2. The J gene, absent from TCRdb, was called here by matching the DNA to germline. TRGV11 is given ORF status, its function remaining uncertain. CDR3 length: 12 residues. V gave up 9 bases and J gave up 8 bases; unmatched junction bases: 6. CDR3 protein: CACWSPDWIKTF. CDR3 nucleotide sequence: TGTGCCTGCTGGTCGCCCGATTGGATCAAGACGTTT.

This clone is medium-sized in the sample. The rearrangement links TRGV3 to TRGJ1 or TRGJ2. TCRdb carries no J gene annotation; the J gene was assigned here by matching the DNA with germline. The germline V gene encodes CDR1 VTNTFY and CDR2 YDVSTARD (reference sequence). The CDR3 length is 13 residues. J was trimmed by 5 bases and V by 0 bases; bases with no gene match: 4. The CDR3 loop reads CATWDRRHYKKLF. The CDR3 region has the DNA TGTGCCACCTGGGACAGGCGGCATTATAAGAAACTCTTT.

By sample fraction, this clone is medium-sized (0.01 to 0.1%). This chain links TRGV8 with TRGJ1 or TRGJ2. Matching the DNA to germline supplied the J gene, which TCRdb does not give. Trimming at V came to 2 bases and at J to 6 bases, leaving 4 bases not matched to a gene. Germline loops: CDR1 VENAVY, CDR2 YDSYNSRV. CDR3 length equals 12 residues. The CDR3 nucleotides read TGTGCCACCTGGGATAAGGTTTATAAGAAACTCTTT. It encodes CATWDKVYKKLF.

This clone is deemed medium-sized. The rearrangement joins TRGV2 to TRGJ1 or TRGJ2. Assignment of the J gene here rests on matching the DNA to germline, because TCRdb gives none. The CDR3 covers 18 residues. Losses at the gene ends were 1 base for V and 3 bases for J; bases not matched to a gene: 18. The germline V gene has CDR1 EGSNGY and CDR2 YDSYNSKV. CDR3 DNA sequence: TGTGCCACCTGGGACGGCCCACATCCCCGAGAGAGTTATTATAAGAAACTCTTT. Protein product: CATWDGPHPRESYYKKLF.

This clone rates as medium-sized. The chain uses TRGV4 and TRGJP1. Since TCRdb gives no J gene, matching the DNA to germline was used here to assign it. After removal of 4 bases from V and 4 bases from J, the junction contained 3 bases not matched to a gene. The length of the CDR3 is 13 residues. The germline V gene has CDR1 EGSTGY and CDR2 YDSYTSSV. This CDR3 reads CATWELTGWFKIF. The CDR3 bases are TGTGCCACCTGGGAGCTCACTGGTTGGTTCAAGATATTT.

By its share, this clone is medium-sized (0.01 to 0.1%). The chain carries TRGV3 and TRGJ1 or TRGJ2. No J segment appears in TCRdb, so it was assigned here by matching the sequence to germline. Germline V gene data show CDR1 as VTNTFY and CDR2 as YDVSTARD (reference sequence). The ends lost 0 bases at V and 7 bases at J; junction bases unmatched: 12. The CDR3 sequence is 15 residues long. For the CDR3, the DNA is TGTGCCACCTGGGACAGGCAGAGGGCGTTATATAAGAAACTCTTT. It yields the protein CATWDRQRALYKKLF.

This clone counts as medium-sized (0.01 to 0.1%). This chain connects TRGV5 to TRGJP1. TCRdb supplies no J gene; here it was assigned by aligning the nucleotide sequence to germline. The V gene end was trimmed by 1 base and the J gene end by 10 bases; junction bases not matched to a gene: 3. Looked up from germline, CDR1 is VINAFY and CDR2 is YDVSNSKD. This CDR3 has 12 amino acids. The CDR3 region has the DNA TGTGCCACCTGGGACAGTTCTTGGTTCAAGATATTT. Translation gives CATWDSSWFKIF.

By proportion, this clone is medium-sized. Other DNA sequences in the sample encode the same CDR3. This sequence joins TRGV3 and TRGJ1 or TRGJ2. TCRdb offers no J gene call, so here the DNA was matched to germline to obtain one. Germline CDR1 is VTNTFY and CDR2 is YDVSTARD (reference sequence). J gave up 5 bases and V 0 bases, and 4 bases lay outside the gene matches. The CDR3 consists of 13 residues. The CDR3 spells CATWDRPDYKKLF. In nucleotides, the CDR3 is TGTGCCACCTGGGACAGGCCGGATTATAAGAAACTCTTT.

Within the sample, this clone is medium-sized. The chain recombines TRGV10 with TRGJP1. The J gene, not given by TCRdb, was assigned here from a germline match of the nucleotide sequence. TRGV10 is labeled an ORF, and its function is uncertain. The V gene end was trimmed by 8 bases and the J gene end by 1 base; junction bases not matched to a gene: 5. The CDR3 contains 14 residues. Written as DNA, the CDR3 is TGTGCTGCGTGGGAACCTACCACTGGTTGGTTCAAGATATTT. It specifies CAAWEPTTGWFKIF.

Relative to its sample, this clone is medium-sized. The chain employs TRGV2 and TRGJ1 or TRGJ2. TCRdb offers no J gene call, so here the DNA was matched to germline to obtain one. This CDR3 has 11 amino acids. J gave up 11 bases and V 0 bases, and 4 bases lay outside the gene matches. Germline CDR1 EGSNGY, CDR2 YDSYNSKV. The chain's CDR3 is CATWDGPQKLF. In nucleotides, the CDR3 is TGTGCCACCTGGGACGGGCCTCAGAAACTCTTT.

The CDR3 bases are TGTGCCTTGTGGGAGGGGTTCCGTATTAAGAAACTCTTT. This sequence encodes CALWEGFRIKKLF. V is TRGV9 and J is TRGJ1 or TRGJ2. TCRdb records no J gene; here it was assigned by comparing the DNA to germline. The V gene's germline CDR1 is GITISATS and CDR2 ISYDGTV (reference sequence). This CDR3 region has 13 residues. V lost 2 bases and J lost 9; bases outside the gene matches: 10.

This clone is medium-sized. Other DNA sequences in the same sample also yield this CDR3. The rearrangement joins TRGV2 to TRGJP1. TCRdb leaves out the J gene; it was filled in here by matching the DNA to germline. This CDR3 is built from 14 residues. The V and J ends lost 0 bases and 5 bases, in that order; junction bases with no gene match: 3. Germline-derived CDR1 and CDR2 are EGSNGY and YDSYNSKV. This CDR3 is CATWDGLTGWFKIF. The CDR3 DNA reads as TGTGCCACCTGGGACGGGCTTACTGGTTGGTTCAAGATATTT.

This clone was counted ten times or more. The genes are TRGV9 and TRGJ1 or TRGJ2. No J gene was available from TCRdb, and it was assigned here by a germline match of the DNA. The V and J ends lost 2 bases and 2 bases, in that order; junction bases with no gene match: 3. This CDR3 is built from 13 residues. From germline, CDR1 is GITISATS and CDR2 ISYDGTV (reference sequence). The CDR3 loop is CALWEDYYYKKLF. In nucleotides, the CDR3 is TGTGCCTTGTGGGAGGACTATTATTATAAGAAACTCTTT.

This clone is medium-sized within its sample. V usage is TRGV10 and J usage is TRGJP1. No J segment appears in TCRdb, so it was assigned here by matching the sequence to germline. TRGV10 is marked as an open reading frame, function uncertain. Losses at the gene ends were 8 bases for V and 0 bases for J; bases not matched to a gene: 7. This CDR3 region has 15 residues. The CDR3 DNA reads as TGTGCTGCGTGGGTCGCATATACCACTGGTTGGTTCAAGATATTT. As protein: CAAWVAYTTGWFKIF.

This clone rates as medium-sized. J is TRGJ1 or TRGJ2 and V is TRGV10. Germline matching of the DNA provided the J gene here, since TCRdb leaves it blank. TRGV10 is an ORF, and what it does is uncertain. The CDR3 is made up of 12 amino acids. The trim removed 8 bases at V and 4 bases at J, leaving 6 bases unmatched. CDR3: CAAWDGYYKKLF. CDR3 DNA sequence: TGTGCTGCGTGGGACGGGTATTATAAGAAACTCTTT.

By proportion, this clone is medium-sized. CDR3 nucleotides: TGTGCCACCTCTCCCGGGGATTATAAGAAACTCTTT. Translation gives CATSPGDYKKLF. The rearrangement uses TRGV3 and TRGJ1 or TRGJ2. No J segment appears in TCRdb, so it was assigned here by matching the sequence to germline. This CDR3 has 12 amino acids. J was trimmed by 5 bases and V by 8 bases; bases with no gene match: 9. Germline assignment: CDR1 VTNTFY and CDR2 YDVSTARD (reference sequence).

This clone qualifies as medium-sized (0.01 to 0.1%). CDR3 bases: TGTGCCACCTGGGATGGGTACAATACCACTGGTTGGTTCAAGATATTT. Translating it yields CATWDGYNTTGWFKIF. This chain joins TRGV4 and TRGJP1. TCRdb lists no J gene, so it was determined here by aligning the DNA to germline. CDR1 is EGSTGY, CDR2 YDSYTSSV, per germline. CDR3 length: 16 amino acids. V lost 0 bases to trimming and J lost 0 bases; unmatched junction nucleotides: 4.

By share, this clone counts as medium-sized. The CDR3 loop is CACWISHVLTGWFKIF. The CDR3 DNA is TGTGCCTGCTGGATTAGTCACGTCCTAACTGGTTGGTTCAAGATATTT. The V call is TRGV11, the J call TRGJP1. The J gene, absent from TCRdb, was called here by matching the DNA to germline. TRGV11 is noted as an ORF with a role that remains uncertain. There are 16 residues in the CDR3. J was trimmed by 5 bases and V by 4 bases; bases with no gene match: 10.

This clone was detected many times. This sample also contains other DNA sequences that code for the same CDR3. The chain links TRGV2 to TRGJ1 or TRGJ2. Since TCRdb gives no J gene, matching the DNA to germline was used here to assign it. Germline assignment: CDR1 EGSNGY and CDR2 YDSYNSKV. V lost 1 base and J lost 1; bases outside the gene matches: 7. This CDR3 is built from 15 residues. CDR3 region: CATWDGTSNYYKKLF. CDR3 in DNA: TGTGCCACCTGGGACGGCACCTCTAATTATTATAAGAAACTCTTT.